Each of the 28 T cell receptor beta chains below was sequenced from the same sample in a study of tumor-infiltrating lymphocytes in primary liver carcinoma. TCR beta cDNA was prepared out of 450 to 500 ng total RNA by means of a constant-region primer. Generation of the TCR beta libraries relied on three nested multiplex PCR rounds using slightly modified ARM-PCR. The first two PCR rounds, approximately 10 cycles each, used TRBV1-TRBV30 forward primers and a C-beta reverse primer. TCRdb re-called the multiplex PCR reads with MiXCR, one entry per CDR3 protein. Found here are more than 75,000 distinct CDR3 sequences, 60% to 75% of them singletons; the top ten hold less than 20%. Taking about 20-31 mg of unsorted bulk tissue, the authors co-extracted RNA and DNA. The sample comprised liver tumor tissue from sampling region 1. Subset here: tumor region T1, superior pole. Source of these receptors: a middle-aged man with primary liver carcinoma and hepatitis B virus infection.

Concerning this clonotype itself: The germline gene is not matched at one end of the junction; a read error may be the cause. The CDR3 protein is CARSLGLAGDVDNEHFF. The CDR3 DNA is TGTGCCAGAAGCCTGGGACTAGCGGGAGACGTTGACAATGAGCACTTCTTC. The chain employs TRBV11-1 and TRBJ2-1; 14 bases fit TRBD2. CDR3 length equals 17 residues. Germline V gene data show CDR1 as SGHAT and CDR2 as FQDESV (reference sequence).

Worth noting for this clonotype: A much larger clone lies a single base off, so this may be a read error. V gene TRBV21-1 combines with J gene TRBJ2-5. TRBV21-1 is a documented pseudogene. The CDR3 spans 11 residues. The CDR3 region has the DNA TGTGCCAGCCTCGATCACCCCACCCAGCACTTC. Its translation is CASLDHPTQHF.

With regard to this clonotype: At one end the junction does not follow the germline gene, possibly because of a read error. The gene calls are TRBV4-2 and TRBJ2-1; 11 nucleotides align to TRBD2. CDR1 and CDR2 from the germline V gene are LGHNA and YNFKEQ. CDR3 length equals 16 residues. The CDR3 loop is CASNPTSGISYNGQFF. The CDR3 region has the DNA TGTGCCAGCAACCCGACTAGCGGGATATCCTACAATGGGCAGTTCTTC.

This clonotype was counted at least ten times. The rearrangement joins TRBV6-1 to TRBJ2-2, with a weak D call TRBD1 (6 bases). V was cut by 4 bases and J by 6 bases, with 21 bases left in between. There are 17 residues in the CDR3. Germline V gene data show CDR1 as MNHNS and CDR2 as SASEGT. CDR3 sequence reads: CASSARDKSMRPGELFF. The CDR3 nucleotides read TGTGCCAGCAGTGCTCGGGACAAATCAATGCGGCCCGGGGAGCTGTTTTTT.

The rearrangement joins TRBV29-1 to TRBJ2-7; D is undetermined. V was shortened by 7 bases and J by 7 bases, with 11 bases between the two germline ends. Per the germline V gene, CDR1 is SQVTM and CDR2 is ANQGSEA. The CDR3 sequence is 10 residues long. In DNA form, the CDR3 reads TGCAGCGCTGAGAGGCAGGAGCAGTACTTC. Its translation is CSAERQEQYF.

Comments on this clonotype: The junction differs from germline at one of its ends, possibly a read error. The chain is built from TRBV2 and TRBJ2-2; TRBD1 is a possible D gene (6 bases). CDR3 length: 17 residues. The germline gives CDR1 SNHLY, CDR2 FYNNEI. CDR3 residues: CASCEAGVRSGTGELFF. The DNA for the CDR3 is TGTGCCAGCTGTGAAGCAGGGGTCCGATCTGGTACCGGGGAGCTGTTTTTT.

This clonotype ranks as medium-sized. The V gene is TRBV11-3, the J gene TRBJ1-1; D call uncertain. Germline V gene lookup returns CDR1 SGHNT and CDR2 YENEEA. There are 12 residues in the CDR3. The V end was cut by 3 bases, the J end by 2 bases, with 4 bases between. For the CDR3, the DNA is TGTGCCAGCAGCTTCGATAACACTGAAGCTTTCTTT. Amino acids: CASSFDNTEAFF.

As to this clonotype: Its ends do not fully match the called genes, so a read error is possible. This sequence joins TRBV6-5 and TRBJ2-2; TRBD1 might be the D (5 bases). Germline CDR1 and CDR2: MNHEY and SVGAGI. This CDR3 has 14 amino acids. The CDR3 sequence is CASSYWTSTEELFF. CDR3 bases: TGTGCCAGCAGTTACTGGACATCCACCGAGGAGCTGTTTTTT.

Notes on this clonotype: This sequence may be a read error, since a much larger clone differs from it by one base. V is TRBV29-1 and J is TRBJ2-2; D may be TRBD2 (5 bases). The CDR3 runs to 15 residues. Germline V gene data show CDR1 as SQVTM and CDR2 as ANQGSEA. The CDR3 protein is CSAGVWDTNTGELSF. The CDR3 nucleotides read TGCAGCGCCGGTGTTTGGGATACGAACACCGGGGAGCTGTCTTTT.

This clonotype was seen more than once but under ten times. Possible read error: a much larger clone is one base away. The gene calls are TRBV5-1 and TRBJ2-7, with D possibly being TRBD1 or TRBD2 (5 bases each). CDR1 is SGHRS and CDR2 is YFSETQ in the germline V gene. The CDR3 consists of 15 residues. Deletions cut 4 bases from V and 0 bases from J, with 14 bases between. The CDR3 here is CASSPGIGGSYEQYF. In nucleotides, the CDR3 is TGCGCCAGCAGCCCAGGGATAGGAGGCTCCTACGAGCAGTACTTC. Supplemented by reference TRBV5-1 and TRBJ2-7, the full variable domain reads KAGVTQTPRYLIKTRGQQVTLSCSPISGHRSVSWYQQTPGQGLQFLFEYFSETQRNKGNFPGRFSGRQFSNSRSEMNVSTLELGDSALYLCASSPGIGGSYEQYFGPGTRLTVT.

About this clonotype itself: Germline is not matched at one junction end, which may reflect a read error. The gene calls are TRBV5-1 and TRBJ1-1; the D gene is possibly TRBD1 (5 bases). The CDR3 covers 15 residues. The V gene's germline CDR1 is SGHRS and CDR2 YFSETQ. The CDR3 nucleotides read TGCGCCGGCAGTTTGGACCCCGGGGACGGCACTGAAACTTTCTTT. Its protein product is CAGSLDPGDGTETFF.

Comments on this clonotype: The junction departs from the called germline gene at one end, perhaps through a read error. This chain's CDR3 is CTSSLGTSTQTDMQYF. In DNA form, the CDR3 reads TGTACCAGCAGTCTCGGGACTAGCACACAAACAGATATGCAGTATTTT. The chain links TRBV11-1 to TRBJ2-3; TRBD2 matches 9 bases. There are 16 residues in the CDR3. CDR1 and CDR2 (germline): SGHAT, FQDESV (reference sequence).

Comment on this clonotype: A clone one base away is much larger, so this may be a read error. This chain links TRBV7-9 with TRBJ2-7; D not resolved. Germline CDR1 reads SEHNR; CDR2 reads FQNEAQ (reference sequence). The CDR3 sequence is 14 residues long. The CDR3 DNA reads TGTGCCCGCAGCTTCATGGACGGCTCCTACGAGCAGTACTTC. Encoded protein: CARSFMDGSYEQYF. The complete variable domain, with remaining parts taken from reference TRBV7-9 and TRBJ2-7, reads DTGVSQNPRHKITKRGQNVTFRCDPISEHNRLYWYRQTLGQGPEFLTYFQNEAQLEKSRLLSDRFSAERPKGSFSTLEIQRTEQGDSAMYLCARSFMDGSYEQYFGPGTRLTVT.

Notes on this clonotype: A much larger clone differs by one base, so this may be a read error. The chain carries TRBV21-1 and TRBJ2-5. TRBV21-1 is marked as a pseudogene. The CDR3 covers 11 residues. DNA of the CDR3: TGTACCAGCCTCGATCACCCCACCCAGTACTTC. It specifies CTSLDHPTQYF.

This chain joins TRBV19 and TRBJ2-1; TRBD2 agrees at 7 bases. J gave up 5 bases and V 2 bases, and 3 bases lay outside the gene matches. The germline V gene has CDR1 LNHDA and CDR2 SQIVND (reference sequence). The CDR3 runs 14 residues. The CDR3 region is CASSIREDDNEQFF. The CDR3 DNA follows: TGTGCCAGTAGTATACGGGAGGATGACAATGAGCAGTTCTTC. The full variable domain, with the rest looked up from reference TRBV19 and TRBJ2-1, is DGGITQSPKYLFRKEGQNVTLSCEQNLNHDAMYWYRQDPGQGLRLIYYSQIVNDFQKGDIAEGYSVSREKKESFPLTVTSAQKNPTAFYLCASSIREDDNEQFFGPGTRLTVL.

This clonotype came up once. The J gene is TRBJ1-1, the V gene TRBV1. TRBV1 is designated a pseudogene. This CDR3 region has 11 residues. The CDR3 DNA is TGCATCAGCAGCCCGGGGACCGAAGCTTTCTTT. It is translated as CISSPGTEAFF.

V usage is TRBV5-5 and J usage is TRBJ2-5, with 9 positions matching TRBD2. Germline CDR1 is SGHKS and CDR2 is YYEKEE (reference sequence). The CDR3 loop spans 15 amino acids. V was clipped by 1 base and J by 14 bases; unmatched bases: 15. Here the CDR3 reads CASSLLGLAEEIHYF. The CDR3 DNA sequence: TGTGCCAGCAGCTTGTTGGGACTAGCAGAAGAGATCCACTACTTC.

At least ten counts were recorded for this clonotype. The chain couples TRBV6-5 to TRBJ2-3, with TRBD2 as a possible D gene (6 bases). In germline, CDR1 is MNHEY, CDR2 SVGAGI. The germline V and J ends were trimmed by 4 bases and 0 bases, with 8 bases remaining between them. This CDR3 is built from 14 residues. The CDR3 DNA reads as TGTGCCAGCAGTTCTGCGGGGAGCACAGATACGCAGTATTTT. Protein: CASSSAGSTDTQYF.

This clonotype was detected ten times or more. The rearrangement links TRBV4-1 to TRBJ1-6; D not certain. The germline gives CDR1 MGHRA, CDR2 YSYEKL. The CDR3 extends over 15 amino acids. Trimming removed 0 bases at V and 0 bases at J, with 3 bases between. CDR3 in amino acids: CASSQDLSYNSPLHF. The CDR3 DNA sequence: TGCGCCAGCAGCCAAGACCTCTCCTATAATTCACCCCTCCACTTT.

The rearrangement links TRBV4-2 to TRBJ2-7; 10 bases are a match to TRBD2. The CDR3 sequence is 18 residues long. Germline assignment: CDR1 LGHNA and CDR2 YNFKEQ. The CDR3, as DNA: TGTACCAACAGCCAAGAGGTCGCGAGCGGGAGGGTACCCTACGAGCAGTACTTC. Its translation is CTNSQEVASGRVPYEQYF.

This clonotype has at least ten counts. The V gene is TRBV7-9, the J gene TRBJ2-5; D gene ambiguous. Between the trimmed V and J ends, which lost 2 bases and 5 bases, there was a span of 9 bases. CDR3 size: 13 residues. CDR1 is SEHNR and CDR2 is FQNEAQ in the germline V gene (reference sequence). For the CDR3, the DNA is TGTGCCAGCAGCTTAAGTACCGGGGAGACCCAGTACTTC. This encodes CASSLSTGETQYF.

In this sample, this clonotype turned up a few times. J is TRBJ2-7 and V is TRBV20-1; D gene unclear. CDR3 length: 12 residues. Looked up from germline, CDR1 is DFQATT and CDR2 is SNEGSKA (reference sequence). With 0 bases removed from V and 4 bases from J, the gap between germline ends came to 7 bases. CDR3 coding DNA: TGCAGTGCTAGAGAGAACTCGTACGAGCAGTACTTC. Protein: CSARENSYEQYF.

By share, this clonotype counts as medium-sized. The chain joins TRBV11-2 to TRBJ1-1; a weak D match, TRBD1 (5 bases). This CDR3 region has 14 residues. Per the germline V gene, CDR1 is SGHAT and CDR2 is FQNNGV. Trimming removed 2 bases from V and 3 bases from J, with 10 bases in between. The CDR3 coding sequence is TGTGCCAGCAGCTTAACCCCAGGGTACACTGAAGCTTTCTTT. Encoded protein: CASSLTPGYTEAFF.

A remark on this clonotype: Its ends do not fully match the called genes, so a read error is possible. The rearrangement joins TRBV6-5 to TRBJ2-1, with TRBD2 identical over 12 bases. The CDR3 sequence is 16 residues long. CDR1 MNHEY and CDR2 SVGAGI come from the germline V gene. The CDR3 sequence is CASNTARLAGANGQFF. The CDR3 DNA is TGTGCCAGCAATACGGCTCGACTAGCGGGAGCCAATGGGCAGTTCTTC.

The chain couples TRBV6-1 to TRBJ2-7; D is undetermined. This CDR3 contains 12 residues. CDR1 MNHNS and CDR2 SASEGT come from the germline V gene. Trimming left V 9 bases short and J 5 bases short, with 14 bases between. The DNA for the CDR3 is TGTGCCAGTAGTATTGGGAACCACGAGCAGTACTTC. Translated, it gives CASSIGNHEQYF.

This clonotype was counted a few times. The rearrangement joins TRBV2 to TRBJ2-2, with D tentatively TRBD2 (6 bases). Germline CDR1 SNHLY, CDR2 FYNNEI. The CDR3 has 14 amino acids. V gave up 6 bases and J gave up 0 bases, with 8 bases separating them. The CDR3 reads CASSSSANTGELFF. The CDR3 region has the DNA TGTGCCAGCAGCTCTAGCGCGAACACCGGGGAGCTGTTTTTT.

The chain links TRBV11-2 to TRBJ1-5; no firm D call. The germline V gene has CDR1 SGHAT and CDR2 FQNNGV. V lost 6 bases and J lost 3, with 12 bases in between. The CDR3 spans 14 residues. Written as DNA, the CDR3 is TGTGCCAGCAGGTTATCCGGGTACAATCAGCCCCAGCATTTT. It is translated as CASRLSGYNQPQHF.

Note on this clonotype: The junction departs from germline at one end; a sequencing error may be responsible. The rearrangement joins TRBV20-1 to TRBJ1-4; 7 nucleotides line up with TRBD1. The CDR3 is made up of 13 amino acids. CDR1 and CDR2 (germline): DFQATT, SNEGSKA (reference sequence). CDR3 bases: TGCAGTGCTATACAGGGGACTAATCAAAAATTGTTTTTT. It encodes CSAIQGTNQKLFF.